Below, one T cell receptor (beta chain) is given with its context. The source of the sample is a study of T-cell memory formation after mild COVID-19. Trimming pared 3 bases from V and 5 bases from J, leaving 3 bases between. Germline values: CDR1 SGHRS, CDR2 YFSETQ. The CDR3 loop spans 11 amino acids. TCRdb reprocessed the 5' RACE reads with MiXCR, giving one entry per CDR3 protein. The sample has about 180,000 distinct CDR3 sequences; about a sixth are singletons. The source material was PBMCs or a T cell subset sorted from them (not recorded which). This rearrangement joins TRBV5-1 to TRBJ2-1, with D uncertain. The receptor's source is an adult woman who had mild COVID-19 (a few samples of this study predate the infection). Cell type and time point are not known. The CDR3 sequence: CASSYNNEQFF. The DNA for the CDR3 is TGCGCCAGCAGCTACAACAATGAGCAGTTCTTC.